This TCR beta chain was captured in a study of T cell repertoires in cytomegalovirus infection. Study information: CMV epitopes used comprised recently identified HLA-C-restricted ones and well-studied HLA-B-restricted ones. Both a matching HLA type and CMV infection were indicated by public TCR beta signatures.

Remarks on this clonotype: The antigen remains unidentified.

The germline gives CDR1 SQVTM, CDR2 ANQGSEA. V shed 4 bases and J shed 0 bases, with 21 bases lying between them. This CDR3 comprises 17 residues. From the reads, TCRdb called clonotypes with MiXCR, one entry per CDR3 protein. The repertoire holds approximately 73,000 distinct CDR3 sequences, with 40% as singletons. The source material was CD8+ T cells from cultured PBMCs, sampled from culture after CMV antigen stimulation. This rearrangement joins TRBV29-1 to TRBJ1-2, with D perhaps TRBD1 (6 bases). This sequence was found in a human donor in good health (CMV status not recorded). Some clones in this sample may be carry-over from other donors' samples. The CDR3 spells CSVVLFRGKGANYGYTF. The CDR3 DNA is TGCAGCGTTGTCTTGTTCAGGGGCAAAGGAGCTAACTATGGCTACACCTTC.